A single sample is the source of the 29 T cell receptor beta chains below, sequenced in a study of cytomegalovirus exposure and HLA in healthy donors. PCR used 60 Vbeta primers and 13 Jbeta primers. Some clones are missing from TCRdb's copy, which holds only in-frame ones; the method was immunoSEQ multiplex PCR. Of roughly 180,000 clones listed, about four fifths are singletons. Sequences were obtained from PBMCs. All receptors come from a young man in good health and CMV-seropositive.

The rearrangement joins TRBV10-3 to TRBJ1-1; tentatively, D is TRBD1 (6 bases). Germline V gives CDR1 ENHRY, CDR2 SYGVKD. V lost 3 bases, J lost 4 bases, and 24 bases lay in between. This CDR3 is 18 amino acids long. CDR3 nucleotide sequence: TGTGCCATCAGTGATTCGAGTGCTGGGGCCGGGGGGCCCACTGAAGCTTTCTTT. Its protein is CAISDSSAGAGGPTEAFF.

The gene calls are TRBV19 and TRBJ2-1; 7 nucleotides align to TRBD2. This CDR3 is 15 amino acids long. J lost 5 bases, V lost 5 bases, and 9 bases had no gene match. Per germline, CDR1 LNHDA and CDR2 SQIVND (reference sequence). In DNA, the CDR3 is TGTGCCAGTAGTTCCCGGACTAGAGCCCACAATGAGCAGTTCTTC. Protein sequence: CASSSRTRAHNEQFF.

The rearrangement links TRBV11-2 to TRBJ2-7; possible D gene TRBD2, 5 bases. The germline V gene encodes CDR1 SGHAT and CDR2 FQNNGV. V dropped 8 bases and J dropped 5 bases, with 22 bases sitting between them. The CDR3 is 15 amino acids. CDR3 amino acids: CASGLGSGWRNEQYF. The CDR3 DNA is TGTGCCAGCGGCCTAGGATCGGGGTGGCGGAACGAGCAGTACTTC.

V gene TRBV29-1 combines with J gene TRBJ2-5; 8 bases agree with TRBD1. This CDR3 has 17 amino acids. V lost 5 bases to trimming and J lost 2 bases; unmatched junction nucleotides: 16. In germline, CDR1 is SQVTM, CDR2 ANQGSEA. CDR3 DNA sequence: TGCAGCGTTCCTGGACAGGGCTCTTCTGGCCCGCAAGAGACCCAGTACTTC. Its translation is CSVPGQGSSGPQETQYF. Combining the CDR3 with reference TRBV29-1 and TRBJ2-5 gives the whole variable domain SAVISQKPSRDICQRGTSLTIQCQVDSQVTMMFWYRQQPGQSLTLIATANQGSEATYESGFVIDKFPISRPNLTFSTLTVSNMSPEDSSIYLCSVPGQGSSGPQETQYFGPGTRLLVL.

The chain combines TRBV5-1 with TRBJ2-7, with D maybe TRBD1 (7 bases). V lost 5 bases to trimming and J lost 7 bases, with 19 bases between them. Germline CDR1 reads SGHRS; CDR2 reads YFSETQ. CDR3 size: 14 residues. CDR3 nucleotide sequence: TGCGCCAGCAGAGGAGGGGGCCCTATTGCGGAGCAGTACTTC. This encodes CASRGGGPIAEQYF.

The chain has TRBV7-2 and TRBJ2-7; 12 positions agree with TRBD2. This CDR3 comprises 15 residues. The J segment lost 5 bases and the V segment lost 5 bases, leaving 7 bases of the junction unmatched. Germline V gene sequence: CDR1 SGHTA, CDR2 FQGNSA. The CDR3 DNA reads as TGTGCCAGCAGCACCCTCCTAGCGGGAGGGGACGAGCAGTACTTC. Translated, it gives CASSTLLAGGDEQYF.

This clone has a single count. The genes are TRBV9 and TRBJ2-1; 12 nucleotides agree with TRBD1. V gave up 0 bases and J gave up 10 bases; unmatched junction bases: 8. Per germline, CDR1 SGDLS and CDR2 YYNGEE. The CDR3 has 16 amino acids. CDR3 protein: CASSVEGGQGAIEQFF. CDR3 DNA sequence: TGTGCCAGCAGCGTAGAAGGGGGACAGGGGGCAATCGAGCAGTTCTTC.

This sequence joins TRBV6-5 and TRBJ2-7, with 7 bases aligning to TRBD1. CDR1 is MNHEY, CDR2 SVGAGI, per germline. The CDR3 contains 16 residues. Trimming took 0 bases from V and 2 from J; bases not matched to a gene: 7. CDR3 coding DNA: TGTGCCAGCAGTTACTCCCCCACGGACAGGACCTACGAGCAGTACTTC. This codes for CASSYSPTDRTYEQYF.

The rearrangement links TRBV18 to TRBJ2-7; 8 nucleotides line up with TRBD1. The V segment lost 1 base and the J segment 2 bases; nucleotides outside the gene matches: 4. The germline V gene has CDR1 KGHSH and CDR2 LQKENI. The length of the CDR3 is 15 residues. The CDR3 loop is CASSPRQGRTYEQYF. CDR3 DNA: TGTGCCAGCTCACCACGACAGGGGAGAACCTACGAGCAGTACTTC.

The chain links TRBV5-1 to TRBJ1-1; D remains unclear. The CDR3 is 14 amino acids. CDR1 and CDR2 from the germline V gene are SGHRS and YFSETQ. The V and J ends lost 2 bases and 4 bases respectively, with 12 bases between them. CDR3 bases: TGCGCCAGCAGCTTCCGGGCAGAGGGCACTGAAGCTTTCTTT. Its protein product is CASSFRAEGTEAFF.

This rearrangement joins TRBV7-9 to TRBJ2-5; 9 bases fit TRBD2. This CDR3 contains 16 residues. The V gene end was trimmed by 3 bases and the J gene end by 6 bases; junction bases not matched to a gene: 11. The germline V gene has CDR1 SEHNR and CDR2 FQNEAQ (reference sequence). This CDR3 reads CASSLSGGRAQKTQYF. The CDR3 nucleotides read TGTGCCAGCAGCTTGTCCGGCGGGAGGGCTCAAAAGACCCAGTACTTC.

The chain is built from TRBV7-2 and TRBJ1-1, with D possibly matching TRBD1 (6 bases). The CDR3 consists of 13 residues. Trimming pared 5 bases from V and 5 bases from J, leaving 12 bases between. CDR1 is SGHTA and CDR2 is FQGNSA in the germline V gene. The CDR3 region has the DNA TGTGCCAGCAGCACGGGGACACAAACTGAAGCTTTCTTT. This sequence encodes CASSTGTQTEAFF.

This chain links TRBV11-2 with TRBJ2-1; 7 nucleotides align to TRBD1. Germline assignment: CDR1 SGHAT and CDR2 FQNNGV. The length of the CDR3 is 19 residues. V shed 1 base, J shed 3 bases, and the junction held 15 bases outside the gene matches. In DNA, the CDR3 is TGTGCCAGCAGCTTAGGGATAGGGGGCGGTTATGCGGGCTACAATGAGCAGTTCTTC. Translated, it gives CASSLGIGGGYAGYNEQFF.

This clone was seen a few times. The J gene is TRBJ1-2, the V gene TRBV5-4; D call uncertain. CDR3 length equals 16 residues. Germline-derived CDR1 and CDR2 are SGHNT and YYREEE (reference sequence). The V end was cut by 0 bases, the J end by 4 bases, with 16 bases between. The CDR3 loop reads CASSLARVTQFYGYTF. As DNA, the CDR3 is TGTGCCAGCAGCTTGGCGAGGGTTACGCAGTTCTATGGCTACACCTTC.

A few counts support this clone. The chain combines TRBV10-3 with TRBJ1-3; the D is unclear. CDR1 is ENHRY, CDR2 SYGVKD, per germline. V lost 1 base and J lost 0, with 19 bases in between. The CDR3 is made up of 19 amino acids. The CDR3 nucleotides read TGTGCCATCAGTGAGTTAAGACAAAGGAAAAACAGCTCTGGAAACACCATATATTTT. It yields the protein CAISELRQRKNSSGNTIYF.

The chain employs TRBV18 and TRBJ2-2; D possibly corresponds to TRBD1 (5 bases). Looked up from germline, CDR1 is KGHSH and CDR2 is LQKENI. The V gene lost 6 bases and the J gene lost 0 bases, with 17 bases spanning the gap. The CDR3 extends over 17 amino acids. CDR3 in amino acids: CASSPTGRTPNTGELFF. For the CDR3, the DNA is TGTGCCAGCTCTCCCACCGGACGGACACCGAACACCGGGGAGCTGTTTTTT.

The J gene is TRBJ2-3, the V gene TRBV27; 7 bases are a match to TRBD1. The V and J ends lost 7 bases and 6 bases, in that order; junction bases with no gene match: 7. The CDR3 is 13 amino acids. The germline gives CDR1 MNHEY, CDR2 SMNVEV (reference sequence). CDR3 amino acids: CASKEGARDTQYF. CDR3 in DNA: TGTGCCAGCAAAGAGGGGGCGCGGGATACGCAGTATTTT.

The gene calls are TRBV6-5 and TRBJ2-3; possibly TRBD2 for D (6 bases). The CDR3 contains 16 residues. V lost 1 base and J 2 bases, leaving 13 bases between the germline ends. The germline gives CDR1 MNHEY, CDR2 SVGAGI. This CDR3 is CASSYLGGRNTDTQYF. The CDR3 DNA is TGTGCCAGCAGTTACTTGGGAGGCCGAAACACAGATACGCAGTATTTT.

The V and J genes are TRBV19 and TRBJ2-7; 12 bases align to TRBD2. V was clipped by 3 bases and J by 3 bases; unmatched bases: 6. CDR1 and CDR2 from the germline V gene are LNHDA and SQIVND (reference sequence). This CDR3 region has 16 residues. CDR3 nucleotides: TGTGCCAGTAGTATCACCCGGACTAGCGGGGACTACGAGCAGTACTTC. It encodes CASSITRTSGDYEQYF.

V gene TRBV30 combines with J gene TRBJ2-7; D is possibly TRBD2 (5 bases). Deletions cut 5 bases from V and 1 base from J, with 15 bases between. This CDR3 region has 14 residues. CDR1 is GTSNPN, CDR2 SVGIG, per germline (reference sequence). The CDR3 DNA sequence: TGTGCCTGGGAACCTACTAGACTTTCCTACGAGCAGTACTTC. Protein sequence: CAWEPTRLSYEQYF.

The chain employs TRBV19 and TRBJ2-2; 8 positions agree with TRBD1. The J segment lost 1 base and the V segment lost 6 bases, leaving 4 bases of the junction unmatched. CDR1 and CDR2 (germline): LNHDA, SQIVND (reference sequence). CDR3 size: 15 residues. The CDR3: CASSWGQENTGELFF. The CDR3, as DNA: TGTGCCAGTAGCTGGGGACAGGAGAACACCGGGGAGCTGTTTTTT.

The chain joins TRBV27 to TRBJ2-3; possible D gene TRBD1, 8 bases. This CDR3 spans 14 amino acids. In germline, CDR1 is MNHEY, CDR2 SMNVEV (reference sequence). V was clipped by 7 bases and J by 4 bases, with 15 bases between them. The CDR3 is CASIDRGGSDTQYF. Written as DNA, the CDR3 is TGTGCCAGCATCGACAGGGGAGGGTCAGATACGCAGTATTTT.

This chain links TRBV5-1 with TRBJ1-2, with 7 bases identical to TRBD1. Looked up from germline, CDR1 is SGHRS and CDR2 is YFSETQ. Trimming cost V 4 bases and J 2 bases; bases outside gene matches: 8. The CDR3 is made up of 15 amino acids. The CDR3 DNA reads TGCGCCAGCAGCCAAGAGACAGGGATCAACTATGGCTACACCTTC. Translation gives CASSQETGINYGYTF. Combining the CDR3 with reference TRBV5-1 and TRBJ1-2 gives the whole variable domain KAGVTQTPRYLIKTRGQQVTLSCSPISGHRSVSWYQQTPGQGLQFLFEYFSETQRNKGNFPGRFSGRQFSNSRSEMNVSTLELGDSALYLCASSQETGINYGYTFGSGTRLTVV.

The chain employs TRBV30 and TRBJ2-7, with TRBD2 as a possible D gene (5 bases). V shed 3 bases and J shed 2 bases, with 14 bases lying between them. This CDR3 has 14 amino acids. Germline assignment: CDR1 GTSNPN and CDR2 SVGIG (reference sequence). This chain's CDR3 is CAWRGDNFPYEQYF. The CDR3, as DNA: TGTGCCTGGAGGGGAGACAATTTCCCCTACGAGCAGTACTTC.

As concerns this clone: One end of the junction does not line up with germline, which may come from a read error. Other DNA sequences in this specimen translate into the identical CDR3. The chain has TRBV6-1 and TRBJ1-5, with D maybe TRBD1 (5 bases). Germline V gene sequence: CDR1 MNHNS, CDR2 SASEGT. This CDR3 has 14 residues. CDR3 in amino acids: CASRGHFSNQPQHF. The CDR3 DNA reads TGTGCCAGCAGGGGGCATTTTTCTAATCAGCCTCAGCATTTT.

The chain has TRBV7-8 and TRBJ1-2; D gene uncertain. Trimming removed 5 bases from V and 0 bases from J, with 16 bases in between. The CDR3 consists of 16 residues. Germline V gives CDR1 SGHVS, CDR2 FQNEAQ. The CDR3 bases are TGTGCCAGCAGCCTACCCGCCGGTGAACCTAACTATGGCTACACCTTC. It codes for CASSLPAGEPNYGYTF.

This clone has more than one count but fewer than ten. The rearrangement links TRBV6-5 to TRBJ1-1, with D possibly TRBD1 on 5 matching bases. Germline CDR1 is MNHEY and CDR2 is SVGAGI. This CDR3 contains 13 residues. The V gene lost 7 bases and the J gene lost 6 bases, with 15 bases spanning the gap. The chain's CDR3 is CASKKGVSSEAFF. Written as DNA, the CDR3 is TGTGCCAGCAAGAAAGGGGTAAGCTCTGAAGCTTTCTTT.

The genes are TRBV5-1 and TRBJ1-1; perhaps TRBD1 as D (5 bases). The germline V gene encodes CDR1 SGHRS and CDR2 YFSETQ. The length of the CDR3 is 15 residues. V was cut by 0 bases and J by 0 bases, with 9 bases left in between. The CDR3 region is CASSLGAGLNTEAFF. The CDR3 DNA follows: TGCGCCAGCAGCTTGGGCGCAGGGTTGAACACTGAAGCTTTCTTT.

This sequence joins TRBV2 and TRBJ1-2; 7 nucleotides align to TRBD1. J gave up 2 bases and V 2 bases, and 5 bases lay outside the gene matches. The CDR3 loop spans 15 amino acids. Germline CDR1 and CDR2: SNHLY and FYNNEI. Here the CDR3 reads CASSETGQTNYGYTF. CDR3 sequence (DNA): TGTGCCAGCAGTGAAACGGGACAGACGAACTATGGCTACACCTTC.